This record concerns one T cell receptor (beta chain) sequence. The antigen this receptor binds is unknown. Base qualities are not recorded, but no much larger clone differs from it by a single base. The sample originates from a study of cytomegalovirus exposure and HLA in healthy donors (dated by TCRdb to the late 2010s). Concerning the study at large: An earlier analysis of approximately 640 of the donors reported more than 250 Gb of sequence data and 100 million to 140 million unique TCR beta sequences from 150 million to 200 million T cells. Roughly 300 gigabases of sequencing data and around 87 million unique TCR sequences were included in an early release covering around 650 HLA-typed donors. The genetic ancestry cluster associated with self-reported Caucasian donors included around 76% of the approximately 410 genotyped donors. The study was designed to test whether signatures of past pathogen exposure could be identified by cataloging public T cell receptors. The study profiled the T cell repertoires of about 640 subjects by immunosequencing and related them to cytomegalovirus serostatus. In addition to the first cohort of 666 subjects, a separate validation cohort of approximately 130 different subjects was used. To predict cytomegalovirus infection status, the study combined high-throughput TCR immunosequencing, statistical association of individual TCRs with disease status, and machine learning. A later analysis re-examined previously published TCR beta repertoires from around 670 donors and added high-resolution HLA genotyping to investigate patterns of TCR occurrence. Rather than drawing on any new phenotypic data, the later analysis identified candidate immune exposures from TCR beta sequences and the way those sequences occurred across donors. To decide whether each TCR beta V gene segment behaved as functional or pseudogenic, an earlier analysis of over 500 of the donors relied on high-throughput TCR beta sequencing. Donor age, sex, ethnicity and CMV serostatus were compiled together with the repertoire data. A later genetic analysis used genome-wide SNP genotypes for about 55% of the 666 donors, treating that subset as a discovery cohort. Every discovery cohort repertoire had been produced on one sequencing platform. Both class I and class II loci were covered by HLA typing, at four-digit resolution. Typing coverage varied by locus: roughly 629-630 donors for A, B, C, DRB1 and DQB1; approximately 560 for DQA1; over 600 for DPA1; some 470 for DPB1. Roughly five DR-DQ haplotypes were handled as single units for association and clustering because linkage in the cohort was strong. Among roughly 400 genotyped donors of the cohort, an average of roughly 230,000 unique TCR beta nucleotide sequences was sequenced per donor, of which roughly 17% were non-productive. Here is what the overall study found, with its caveats: Presence/absence analyses assumed roughly uniform sequencing depth across donors, an assumption that may not hold. According to a later analysis, TCR association rates differed among HLA loci, with DRB1 alleles showing the most associated TCRs and HLA-C alleles showing the fewest. Cytomegalovirus status was reported to be diagnosed by the classifier with high specificity and sensitivity in both the original and validation cohorts. In vitro tests confirmed that a few of the cytomegalovirus-associated TCR beta chains recognize cytomegalovirus antigens. Most CMV-associated TCR beta chains appeared to be HLA-restricted in a later analysis, and the HLA associations seemed to be driven largely by CMV exposure. A later analysis found that HLA-associated TCR beta chains were more clonally expanded and had lower generation probabilities than equally common non-associated chains. A total of 164 TCR beta chains were listed by the study as associated with cytomegalovirus. A later genetic analysis associated a missense DCLRE1C variant with V-gene and J-gene trimming of TCR beta chains, and an independent cohort replicated the association. Because counts were too low, 15 to 20 rarely observed V segments, including chromosome 9 orphons, were excluded from the earlier analysis of a few hundred of the donors. A later analysis associated 15,000 or so TCR beta sequences with specific HLA alleles at a false discovery rate of 0.05. Only TCR beta chains were sequenced in this cohort, and the absence of alpha or paired-chain data limited detectable features. Linkage disequilibrium might explain the correlated functional status among segregating V segments, but an unknown experimental factor could not be ruled out. Several of the top co-occurrence clusters appeared to be linked to parvovirus B19, influenza, CMV and Epstein-Barr virus, according to a later analysis. Some IMGT-functional V segments, including TRBV6-2 and TRBV6-3, could not be told apart with the 87-base-pair reads, so those segments were excluded. A further reported finding was that TCR beta sequences accurately predicted the HLA-A and HLA-B alleles for most subjects in the first cohort. Broadly in line with IMGT annotations, most TCR beta V segments showed up in productive rearrangements about 87% or about 30% of the time in an earlier analysis of several hundred of the donors. Assigning TCR associations to individual alleles was difficult when HLA alleles, especially DR and DQ, strongly co-occurred. The only immune exposure information available for the cohort was CMV serostatus. A group of highly shared sequence variants was considered likely to be a technical artifact of the sequencing pipeline. HLA typing was unavailable for some donors at each locus, so association tests used only the typed subset. Most TCR sequences were observed very rarely across donors, whereas some public TCRs were present in many individuals. In a later genetic analysis, fewer N-insertions in productive TCRs were reported among donors in an Asian-associated ancestry cluster than the approximately 670-donor mean. The authors suggested that the approach could potentially be generalized to other disease states and immunological phenotypes.

Germline trimming: 5 bases from V, 5 bases from J; junction bases outside gene matches: 11. The CDR3 runs 15 residues from the cysteine to the phenylalanine. Solely the CDR3 DNA is kept, with 45 bases framed from the first base. The germline V gene (reference sequence) provides CDR1 LNHDA and CDR2 SQIVND. The cohort consisted of hundreds of healthy bone marrow donors. Cohort members were all nominally healthy when sampled, although unrecorded immune exposures were likely present. The donor was CMV seropositive and was included in the group of almost 300 seropositive cohort members. Every donor gave a peripheral blood sample, and the peripheral blood mononuclear cells from that sample were used for TCR beta sequencing. The Qiagen DNeasy Blood Extraction Kit was used to extract genomic DNA from the blood cell samples. Library prep was done by the immunoSEQ multiplex PCR assay. For the multiplex PCR, a mixture combining 60 forward primers for TCR Vbeta segments and 13 reverse primers for TCR Jbeta segments was used. A multiplex PCR assay on genomic DNA amplified the CDR3 region of rearranged TCR beta genes. The amplified TCR beta libraries were sequenced on the Illumina HiSeq System as 87-base-pair reads. Regarding the original processing steps: Across the roughly 640 repertoires, a later analysis counted tens of millions of unique TCR beta chains, 9.5 million to 12 million of which were shared by at least two donors. A nearest-neighbor algorithm error-corrected the raw reads and collapsed the reads into unique sequences, merging closely related sequences to remove PCR and sequencing errors. CDR3 sequences were aligned to IMGT reference sequences to assign V, D and J gene segments. For a sequence to be retained, at least a six-nucleotide match to both a V gene segment and a J gene segment was required. Rearrangements were called productive when the CDR3 lacked stop codons and stayed in frame with V and J; all others were non-productive. CDR3 was defined by IMGT convention, running from the second conserved V-encoded cysteine to the conserved J-encoded phenylalanine. In an earlier analysis of 500 to 650 of the donors, sequences lacking an unambiguous match to a single V gene segment were excluded. In an earlier analysis of several hundred of the donors, V segments were called functional above 56.7% productive rearrangements and were called segregating when the between-donor standard deviation exceeded 5%. A statistical classification framework was developed to diagnose cytomegalovirus status using the catalog of TCR beta chain sequences. In a later analysis, TCR nucleotide sequences were compared against IMGT/GENE-DB human TR gene sequences so that V and J genes could be assigned. The TCRdist pipeline was used in a later analysis to assign CDR3 sequences and most-parsimonious VDJ recombination scenarios. In a later analysis, each TCR beta chain was defined by its CDR3 amino acid sequence together with its V-gene family, and reads without a unique V-gene family were excluded. A later analysis removed nearly 600 highly shared, low-generation-probability nucleotide sequences to deal with suspected cross-contamination and a sequencing artifact. In a later analysis, a clonal expansion index was calculated for each public chain from normalized within-repertoire ranks of inferred template counts. In a later analysis, generation probabilities were computed with a VDJ recombination model fitted to out-of-frame rearrangements, and the resulting probabilities were checked against IGoR. In a later analysis, hypergeometric tests were used to score TCR-TCR, TCR-HLA and TCR-CMV co-occurrence, with a repertoire-size bias correction applied to TCR pairs. To estimate false discovery rates, a later analysis permuted the HLA or CMV assignments 20 times. In a later analysis, co-occurring TCRs were grouped using DBSCAN, with TCRdist sequence similarity added in when clustering inside HLA-allele-positive subsets. Repertoires with fewer than 30,000 or more than 120,000 public chains were left out of co-occurrence clustering, as were several repertoires with anomalous nucleotide sharing. The immuneACCESS repertoire file appears here via TCRdb, limited to in-frame rearrangements. These files lack a portion of the clones; in checked studies, under half of the deficit traces to unresolved V genes, and the cause of the others is not known. From that table come the V and J calls and clone size; the DNA was used to work out D and trimming. For this sample the table gives under 250,000 clones, of which roughly 87% were detected only once. The ten most abundant clones make up nearly 6% of the sample.

The sequence derives from a man in his forties or fifties in good health and CMV-seropositive. The sequence links TRBV19 to TRBJ2-5, with 7 middle bases fitting TRBD1. The sample was PBMCs. The CDR3 reads as follows: CASSFLLTGLETQYF. The DNA sequence is as follows: TGTGCCAGTAGTTTCCTTCTGACAGGGTTGGAGACCCAGTACTTC.